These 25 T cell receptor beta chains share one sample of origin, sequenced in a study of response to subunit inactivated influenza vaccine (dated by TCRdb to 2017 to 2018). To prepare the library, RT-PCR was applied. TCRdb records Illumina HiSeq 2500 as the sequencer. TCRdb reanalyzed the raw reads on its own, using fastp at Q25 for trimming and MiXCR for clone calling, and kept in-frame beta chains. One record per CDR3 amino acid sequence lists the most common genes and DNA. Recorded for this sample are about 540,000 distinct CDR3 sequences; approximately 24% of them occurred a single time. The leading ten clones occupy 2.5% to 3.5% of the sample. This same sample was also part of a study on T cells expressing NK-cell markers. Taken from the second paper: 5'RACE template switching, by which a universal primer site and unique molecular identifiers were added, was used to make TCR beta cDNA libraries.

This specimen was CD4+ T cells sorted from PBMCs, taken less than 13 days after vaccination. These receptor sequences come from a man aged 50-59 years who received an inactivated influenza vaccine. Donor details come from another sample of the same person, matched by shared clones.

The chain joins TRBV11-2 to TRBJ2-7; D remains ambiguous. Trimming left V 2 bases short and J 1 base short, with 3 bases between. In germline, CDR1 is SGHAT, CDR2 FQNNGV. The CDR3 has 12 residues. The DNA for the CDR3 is TGTGCCAGCAGCTTAATGTCCTACGAGCAGTACTTC. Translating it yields CASSLMSYEQYF.

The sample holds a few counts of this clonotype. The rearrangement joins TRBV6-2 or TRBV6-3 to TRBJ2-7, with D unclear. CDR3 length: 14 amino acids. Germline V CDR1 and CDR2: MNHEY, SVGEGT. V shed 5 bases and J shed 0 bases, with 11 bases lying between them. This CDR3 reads CASSPWKASYEQYF. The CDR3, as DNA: TGTGCCAGCAGTCCCTGGAAGGCCTCCTACGAGCAGTACTTC.

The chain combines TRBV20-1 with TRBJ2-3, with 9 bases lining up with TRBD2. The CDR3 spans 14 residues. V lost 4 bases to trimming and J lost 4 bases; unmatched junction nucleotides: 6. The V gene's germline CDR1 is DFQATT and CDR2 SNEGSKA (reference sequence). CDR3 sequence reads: CSAIGTSMSDTQYF. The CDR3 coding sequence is TGCAGTGCTATAGGGACTAGCATGTCAGATACGCAGTATTTT.

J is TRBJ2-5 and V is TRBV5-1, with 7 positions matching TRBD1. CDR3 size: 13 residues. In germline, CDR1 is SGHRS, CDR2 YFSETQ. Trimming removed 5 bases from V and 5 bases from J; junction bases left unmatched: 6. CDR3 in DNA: TGCGCCAGCAGAACAGGGGCGATGGAGACCCAGTACTTC. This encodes CASRTGAMETQYF.

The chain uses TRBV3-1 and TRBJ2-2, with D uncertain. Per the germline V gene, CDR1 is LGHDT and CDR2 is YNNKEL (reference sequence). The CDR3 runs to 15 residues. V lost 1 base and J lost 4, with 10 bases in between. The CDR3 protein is CASSQAKVRTGELFF. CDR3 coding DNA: TGTGCCAGCAGCCAAGCTAAGGTTCGCACCGGGGAGCTGTTTTTT.

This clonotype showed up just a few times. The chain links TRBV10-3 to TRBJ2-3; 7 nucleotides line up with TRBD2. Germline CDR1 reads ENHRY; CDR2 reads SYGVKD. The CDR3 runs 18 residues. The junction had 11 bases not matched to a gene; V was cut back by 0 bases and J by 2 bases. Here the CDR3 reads CAISESGGQGDYTDTQYF. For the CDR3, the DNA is TGTGCCATCAGTGAGTCGGGCGGCCAAGGGGACTACACAGATACGCAGTATTTT.

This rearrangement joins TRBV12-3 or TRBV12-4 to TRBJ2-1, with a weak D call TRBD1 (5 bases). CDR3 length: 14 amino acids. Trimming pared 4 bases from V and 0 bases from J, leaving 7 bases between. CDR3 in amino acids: CASSSTDSYNEQFF. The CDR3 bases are TGTGCCAGCAGTTCGACAGACTCCTACAATGAGCAGTTCTTC.

CDR3 DNA: TGCAGTGCTAGAGTAGGAGGGGTTGGGAATTCACCCCTCCACTTT. This gives the protein CSARVGGVGNSPLHF. J is TRBJ1-6 and V is TRBV20-1; TRBD1 is a possible D gene (5 bases). The germline V gene has CDR1 DFQATT and CDR2 SNEGSKA (reference sequence). The CDR3 is 15 amino acids. V lost 1 base and J 7 bases, leaving 14 bases between the germline ends.

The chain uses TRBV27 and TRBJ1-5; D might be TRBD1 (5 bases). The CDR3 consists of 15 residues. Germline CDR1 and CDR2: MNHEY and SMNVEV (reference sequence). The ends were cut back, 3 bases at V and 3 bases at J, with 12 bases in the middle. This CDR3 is CASSFGDRHNQPQHF. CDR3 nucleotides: TGTGCCAGCAGTTTTGGGGACCGCCACAATCAGCCCCAGCATTTT.

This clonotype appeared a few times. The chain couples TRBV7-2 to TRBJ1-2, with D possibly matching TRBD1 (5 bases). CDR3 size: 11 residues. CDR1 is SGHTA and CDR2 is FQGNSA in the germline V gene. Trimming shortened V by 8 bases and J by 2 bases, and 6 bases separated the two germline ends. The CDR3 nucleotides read TGTGCCAGCGGGGACAACTATGGCTACACCTTC. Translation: CASGDNYGYTF.

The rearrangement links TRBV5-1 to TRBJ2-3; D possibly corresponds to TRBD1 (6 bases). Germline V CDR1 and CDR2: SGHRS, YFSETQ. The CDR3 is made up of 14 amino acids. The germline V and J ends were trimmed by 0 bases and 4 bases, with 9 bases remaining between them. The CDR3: CASSLADSPDTQYF. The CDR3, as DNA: TGCGCCAGCAGCTTGGCGGACAGCCCAGATACGCAGTATTTT.

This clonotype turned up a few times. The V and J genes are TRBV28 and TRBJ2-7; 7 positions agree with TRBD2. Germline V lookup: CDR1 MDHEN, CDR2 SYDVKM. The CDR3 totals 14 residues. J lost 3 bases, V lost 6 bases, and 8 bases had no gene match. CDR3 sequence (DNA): TGTGCCAGCAGGGGAGGGGCCAATTTCTACGAGCAGTACTTC. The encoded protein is CASRGGANFYEQYF.

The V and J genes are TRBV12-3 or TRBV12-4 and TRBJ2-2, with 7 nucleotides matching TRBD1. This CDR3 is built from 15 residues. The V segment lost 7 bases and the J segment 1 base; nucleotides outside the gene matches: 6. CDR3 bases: TGTGCCAGCAACACAAGACAGGGGAACACCGGGGAGCTGTTTTTT. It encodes CASNTRQGNTGELFF.

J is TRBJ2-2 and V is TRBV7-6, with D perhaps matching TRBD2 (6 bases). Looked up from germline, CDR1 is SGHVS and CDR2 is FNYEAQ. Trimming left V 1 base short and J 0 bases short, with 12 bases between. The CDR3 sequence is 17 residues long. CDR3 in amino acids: CASSLVFSGANTGELFF. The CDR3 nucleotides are TGTGCCAGCAGCTTAGTTTTTAGCGGAGCGAACACCGGGGAGCTGTTTTTT.

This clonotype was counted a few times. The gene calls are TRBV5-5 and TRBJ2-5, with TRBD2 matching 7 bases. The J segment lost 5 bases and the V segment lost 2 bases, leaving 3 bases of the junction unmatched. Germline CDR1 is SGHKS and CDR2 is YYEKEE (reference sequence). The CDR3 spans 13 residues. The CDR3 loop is CASSLMGGETQYF. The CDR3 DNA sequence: TGTGCCAGCAGCTTAATGGGGGGGGAGACCCAGTACTTC.

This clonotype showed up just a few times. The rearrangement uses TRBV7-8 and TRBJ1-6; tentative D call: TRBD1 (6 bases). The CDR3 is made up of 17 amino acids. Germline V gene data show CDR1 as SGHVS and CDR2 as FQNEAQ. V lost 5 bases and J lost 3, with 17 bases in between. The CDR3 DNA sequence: TGTGCCAGCAGCGTCTATTGGGGGCGCAACTATAATTCACCCCTCCACTTT. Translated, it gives CASSVYWGRNYNSPLHF.

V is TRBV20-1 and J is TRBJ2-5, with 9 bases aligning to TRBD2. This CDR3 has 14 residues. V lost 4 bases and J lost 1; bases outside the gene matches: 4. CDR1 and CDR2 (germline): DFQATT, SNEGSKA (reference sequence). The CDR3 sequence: CSAKAGGPQETQYF. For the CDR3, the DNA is TGCAGTGCTAAAGCGGGGGGCCCCCAAGAGACCCAGTACTTC.

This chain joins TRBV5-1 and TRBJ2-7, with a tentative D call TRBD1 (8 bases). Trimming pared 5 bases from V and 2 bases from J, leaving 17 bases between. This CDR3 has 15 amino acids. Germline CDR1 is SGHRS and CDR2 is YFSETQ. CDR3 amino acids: CASRRWEGQAYEQYF. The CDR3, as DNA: TGCGCCAGCAGAAGGTGGGAGGGACAGGCCTACGAGCAGTACTTC.

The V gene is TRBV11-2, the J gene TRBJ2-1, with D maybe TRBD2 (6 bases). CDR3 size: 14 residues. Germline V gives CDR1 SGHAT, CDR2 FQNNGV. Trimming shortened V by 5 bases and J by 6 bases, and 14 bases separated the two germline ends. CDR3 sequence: CASSPTGLFNEQFF. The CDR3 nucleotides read TGTGCCAGCAGCCCGACGGGACTCTTCAATGAGCAGTTCTTC.

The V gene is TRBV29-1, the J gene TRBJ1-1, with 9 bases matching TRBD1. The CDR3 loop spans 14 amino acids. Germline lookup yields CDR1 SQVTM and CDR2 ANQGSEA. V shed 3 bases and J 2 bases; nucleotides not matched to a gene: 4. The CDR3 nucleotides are TGCAGCGTTGACCGGGACAGGGTAAACACTGAAGCTTTCTTT. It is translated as CSVDRDRVNTEAFF.

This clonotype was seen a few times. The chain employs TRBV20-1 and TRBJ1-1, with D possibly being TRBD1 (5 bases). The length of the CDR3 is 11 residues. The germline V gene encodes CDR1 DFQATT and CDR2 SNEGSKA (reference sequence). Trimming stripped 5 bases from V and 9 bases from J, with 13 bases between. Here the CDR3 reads CSAYKAGKAFF. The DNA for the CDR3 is TGCAGTGCTTACAAGGCAGGGAAAGCTTTCTTT.

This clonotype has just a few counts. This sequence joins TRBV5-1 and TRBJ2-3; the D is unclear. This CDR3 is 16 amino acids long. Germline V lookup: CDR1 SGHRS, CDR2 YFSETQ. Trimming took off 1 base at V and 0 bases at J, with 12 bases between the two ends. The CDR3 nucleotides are TGCGCCAGCAGCTTGAGGGTGGCGGCTAGCACAGATACGCAGTATTTT. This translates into CASSLRVAASTDTQYF.

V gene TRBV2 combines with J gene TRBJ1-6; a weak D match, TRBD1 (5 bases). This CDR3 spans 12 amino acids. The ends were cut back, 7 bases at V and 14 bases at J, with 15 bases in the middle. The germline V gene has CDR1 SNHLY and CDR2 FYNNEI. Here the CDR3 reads CASTPGEGTLHF. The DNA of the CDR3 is TGTGCCAGCACGCCGGGGGAAGGGACCCTCCACTTT.

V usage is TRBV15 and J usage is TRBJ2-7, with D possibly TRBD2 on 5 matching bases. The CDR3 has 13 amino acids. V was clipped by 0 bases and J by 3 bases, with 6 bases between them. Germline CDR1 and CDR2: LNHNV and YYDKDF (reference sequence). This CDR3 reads CATSRESGYEQYF. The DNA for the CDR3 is TGTGCCACCAGCAGAGAGAGCGGCTACGAGCAGTACTTC.

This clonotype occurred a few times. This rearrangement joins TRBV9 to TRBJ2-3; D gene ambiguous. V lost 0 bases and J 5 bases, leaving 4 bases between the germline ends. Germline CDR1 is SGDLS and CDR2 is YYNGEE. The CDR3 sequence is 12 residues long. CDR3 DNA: TGTGCCAGCAGCGTAGATGGAGATACGCAGTATTTT. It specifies CASSVDGDTQYF.